The following is a T cell receptor (beta chain) sequence with its context. Its antigen is still unknown. Base qualities are missing; no much larger clone stands one base away. The time point label, read with the paper, signifies: pretreatment peripheral blood. The cohort included roughly 29 patients with locally advanced or metastatic urothelial carcinoma who were treated at Memorial Sloan Kettering on a trial protocol. Peripheral blood mononuclear cells were collected from each patient pretreatment and during treatment, giving between 1 and 8 total time points per patient. The Qiagen DNeasy Blood extraction kit was used to purify genomic DNA from total PBMCs and from tumor samples. PBMCs were collected pretreatment and during treatment, and were isolated and stored as previously described. V and J lose 1 base and 0 bases, and a span of 7 bases separates them. The CDR3 goes from the cysteine to the phenylalanine over 15 residues. Only the CDR3 part of the read is kept: 45 bases, read in frame from the first base. As encoded in the germline V gene, CDR1 is SGHTA while CDR2 is FQGNSA.

Synthetic TCR analog templates were spiked into each PCR to estimate absolute template abundance from read counts. TCRbeta CDR3 regions were amplified from genomic DNA with bias-controlled V and J gene primers using the immunoSEQ assay. Sequencing of rearranged TCRbeta segments was performed at approximately 20X coverage. Turning to the authors' computational methods: Clustering was used to correct sequencing errors, and CDR3s were annotated against IMGT to assign V, D and J genes. Only productive TCRbeta rearrangements were used in downstream analyses, excluding out-of-frame or stop-codon sequences. To compute clonality, Shannon entropy was normalized by the log of the number of unique productive sequences and then subtracted from one. Clones differing between time points or between blood and tumor were identified using Fisher's exact test with Benjamini-Hochberg correction, with an adjusted p below 0.01 applied as the threshold. The clones in this table, taken by TCRdb from immuneACCESS, are in-frame only. Not every clone is retained; where verified, under half of the shortfall comes from an unresolved V gene, and the cause of the rest is unknown. The DNA gave D and trimming, while V, J and clone size come from that table. Present in this sample are about 52,000 clones, about 80% of which were seen just once. In total, the top ten clones hold 1% to 1.5% of the sample.

The data belong to a study of PD-L1 blockade in urothelial cancer (dated by TCRdb to about 2017). Broadly, across the study: Therapy was started at some point between 2012 and 2014 for all patients, and atezolizumab 1,200 mg was administered intravenously every 3 weeks. Twenty-five of 29 patients were males with bladder-origin urothelial cancer, and about 60% of the roughly 29 reported a prior smoking history. An ECOG performance status of 0 or 1 was recorded for the patients, and 0 to 3 prior chemotherapy regimens had been received by the patients. Blood samples were analyzed at two time points: 3 weeks after treatment start (second dose) and 6 weeks after treatment start. A median of about 150,000 T cells and 83,000 or so unique TCRs was obtained from blood samples, and a median clonality of around 0.072 was observed. The study, an exploratory multi-omic analysis, examined somatic, immune and clinical correlates of response to PD-L1 blockade with atezolizumab in urothelial cancer. Pretreatment tumor samples, along with matched peripheral blood collected serially before and after atezolizumab treatment, underwent TCR sequencing. Progression-free survival longer than 6 months counted as durable clinical benefit, and TCR features were additionally tested against both progression-free and overall survival. In the same patients, whole exome sequencing and RNA sequencing of pretreatment tumors were performed in addition to TCR sequencing. Fewer than ten patients reached durable clinical benefit, while 20 or so patients did not. Just over 28 patients had pretreatment blood TCR-seq, some 24 had at least one posttreatment blood collection, and some 24 had tumor TCR-seq.

Results and caveats for the whole study, not just this receptor: Patients with durable benefit showed greater expansion of tumor-associated TCR clones in peripheral blood 3 weeks after starting treatment (n ≈ 21, p = 0.022). Because the sample size was small (n ≈ 27) and many of the analyses were exploratory, the results are meant to be hypothesis-generating. Improved progression-free and overall survival was associated with having pretreatment peripheral blood TCR clonality below the median.

Source: PBMCs, taken around atezolizumab (anti-PD-L1) treatment. This sequence was found in a man aged 45-60 years with urothelial cancer. Rearrangement joined TRBV7-2 to TRBJ2-1; TRBD1 could be the D gene, as 5 bases match. The base sequence is TGTGCCAGCAGCTTAGAGGGGAACTCCTACAATGAGCAGTTCTTC. It specifies CASSLEGNSYNEQFF.